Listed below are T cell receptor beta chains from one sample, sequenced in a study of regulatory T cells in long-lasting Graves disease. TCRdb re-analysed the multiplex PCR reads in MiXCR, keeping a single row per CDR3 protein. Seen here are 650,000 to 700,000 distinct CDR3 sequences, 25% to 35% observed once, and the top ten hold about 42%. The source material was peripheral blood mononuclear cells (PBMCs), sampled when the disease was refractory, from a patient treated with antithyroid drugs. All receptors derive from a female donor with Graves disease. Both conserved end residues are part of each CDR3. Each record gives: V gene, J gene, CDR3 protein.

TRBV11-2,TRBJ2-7,CASSHDWDYLSEQYF
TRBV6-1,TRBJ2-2,CASGPTSGRASDTGELFF
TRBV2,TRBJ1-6,CASSSLNVSPLHF
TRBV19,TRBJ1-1,CASSIQLDTEAFF
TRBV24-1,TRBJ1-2,CATQGRGYYGYTF
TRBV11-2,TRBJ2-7,CASSLVASTFGEQYF
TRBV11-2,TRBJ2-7,CASSLLTSSYEQYF
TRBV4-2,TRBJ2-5,CASSRPSGRAGAAETQYF
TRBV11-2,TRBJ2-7,CASSLLPGLTPSYEQYF
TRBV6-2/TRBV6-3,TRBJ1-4,CASSYSGEGEKLFF
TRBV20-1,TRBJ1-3,CSARATGNTIYF
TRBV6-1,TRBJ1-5,CASSRGWLANQPQHF
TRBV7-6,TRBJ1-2,CASSPDSVGYGYTF
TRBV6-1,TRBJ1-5,CASSILGGNSNQPQHF
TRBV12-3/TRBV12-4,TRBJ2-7,CASSPGTAGEQYF
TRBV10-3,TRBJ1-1,CAASSRGGNTEAFF
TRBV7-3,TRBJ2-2,CASSPLAGGREELFF
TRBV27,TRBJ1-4,CASRSGSEKLFF
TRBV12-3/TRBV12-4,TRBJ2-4,CASKLGPGNIQYF
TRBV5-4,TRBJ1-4,CASSLQLGPNEKLFF
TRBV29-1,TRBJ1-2,CCLIGGDGYTF
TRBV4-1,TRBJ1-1,CASSQDPGAGTEAFF
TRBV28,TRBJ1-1,CASSSLSHTEAFF
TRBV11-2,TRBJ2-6,CASSNDRVISGANVLTF
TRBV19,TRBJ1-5,CASSALRQPQHF
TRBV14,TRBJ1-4,CASSQDGRGEGNEKLFF
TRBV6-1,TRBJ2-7,CASRQVSSYEQYF
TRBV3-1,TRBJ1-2,CASSFFRSNYGYTF
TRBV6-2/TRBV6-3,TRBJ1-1,CASSSKGGWKNTEAFF
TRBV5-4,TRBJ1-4,CASSSKQGGYGEKLFF
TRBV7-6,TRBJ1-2,CASSLGATGGSGYTF
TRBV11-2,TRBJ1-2,CASSLGRTNYGYTF
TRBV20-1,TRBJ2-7,CSARPGPKTSHEQYF
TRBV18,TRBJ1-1,CASSPSPGRGTEAFF
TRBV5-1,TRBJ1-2,CASSSKGHPNYGYTF
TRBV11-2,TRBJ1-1,CASSLQGFLGTEAFF
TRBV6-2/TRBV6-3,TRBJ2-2,CASRPGLAGAGELFF
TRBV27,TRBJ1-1,CASSSREAGLGTFF
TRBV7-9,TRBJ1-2,CASSLTGQGAGGYTF
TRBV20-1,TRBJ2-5,CSAGEVQETQYF
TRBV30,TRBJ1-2,CAWAATSKDYTF
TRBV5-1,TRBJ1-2,CASSYSDPGDYGYTF
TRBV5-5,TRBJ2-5,CASSSEAAVGTQYF
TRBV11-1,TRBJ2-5,CASSFRGSYIGTQYF
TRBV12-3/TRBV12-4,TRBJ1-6,CASSLIPPDRGGRNSPLHF
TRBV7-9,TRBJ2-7,CASSLTGSPLYEQYF
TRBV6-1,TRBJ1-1,CASTGFMNTEAFF
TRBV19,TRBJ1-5,CASCGTFGSQPQHF
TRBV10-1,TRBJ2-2,CASTTGTGNTGELFF
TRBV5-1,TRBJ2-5,CASTSTGRRETQYF
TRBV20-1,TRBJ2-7,CSPGLAGGSPNSYEQYF
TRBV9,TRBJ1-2,CASSVGDLYGYTF
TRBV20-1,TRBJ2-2,CSARPGPPNTGELFF
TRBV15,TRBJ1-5,CATSRASPQPQHF
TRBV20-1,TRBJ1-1,CSARPGGRGMNTEAFF
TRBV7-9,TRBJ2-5,CASSLAPRAQYF
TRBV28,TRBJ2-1,CASRPAGLAGVGLVGRQFF
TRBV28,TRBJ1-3,CASSLSPRAALDGNTIYF